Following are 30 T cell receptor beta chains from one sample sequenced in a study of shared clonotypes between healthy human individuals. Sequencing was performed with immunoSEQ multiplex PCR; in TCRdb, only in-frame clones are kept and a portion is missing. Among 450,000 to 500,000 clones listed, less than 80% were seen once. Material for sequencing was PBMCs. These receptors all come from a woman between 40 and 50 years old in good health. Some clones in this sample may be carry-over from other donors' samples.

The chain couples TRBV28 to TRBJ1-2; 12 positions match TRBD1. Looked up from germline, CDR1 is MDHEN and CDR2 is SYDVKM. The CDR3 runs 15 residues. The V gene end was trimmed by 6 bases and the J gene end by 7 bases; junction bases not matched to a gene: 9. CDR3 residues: CASRKGTGGFGGYTF. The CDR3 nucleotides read TGTGCCAGCAGAAAAGGGACAGGGGGCTTTGGTGGCTACACCTTC.

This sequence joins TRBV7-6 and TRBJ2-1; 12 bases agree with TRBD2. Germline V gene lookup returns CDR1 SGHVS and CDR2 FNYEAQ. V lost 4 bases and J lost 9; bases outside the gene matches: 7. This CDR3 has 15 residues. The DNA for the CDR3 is TGTGCCAGCAGCTCCTGGACTAGCGGGAAGGTTGAGCAGTTCTTC. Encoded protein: CASSSWTSGKVEQFF.

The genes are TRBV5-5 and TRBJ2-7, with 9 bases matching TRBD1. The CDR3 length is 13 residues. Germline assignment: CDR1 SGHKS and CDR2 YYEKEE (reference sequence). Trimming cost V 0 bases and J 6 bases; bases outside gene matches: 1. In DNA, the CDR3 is TGTGCCAGCAGCTTGGTGACAGGGGGCGAGCAGTACTTC. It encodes CASSLVTGGEQYF.

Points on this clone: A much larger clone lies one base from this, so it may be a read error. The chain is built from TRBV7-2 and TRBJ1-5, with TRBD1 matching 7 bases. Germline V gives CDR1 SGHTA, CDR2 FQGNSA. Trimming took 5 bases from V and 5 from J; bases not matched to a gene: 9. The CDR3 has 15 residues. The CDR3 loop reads CASSQDEGAHQPQHF. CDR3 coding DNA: TGTGCCAGCAGCCAAGATGAGGGGGCTCATCAGCCCCAGCATTTT.

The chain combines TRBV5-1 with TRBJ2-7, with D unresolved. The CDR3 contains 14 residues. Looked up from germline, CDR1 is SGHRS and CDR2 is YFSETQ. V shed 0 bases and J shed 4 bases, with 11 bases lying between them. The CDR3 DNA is TGCGCCAGCAGCTTGGCCAATAGTCAGTACGAGCAGTACTTC. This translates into CASSLANSQYEQYF.

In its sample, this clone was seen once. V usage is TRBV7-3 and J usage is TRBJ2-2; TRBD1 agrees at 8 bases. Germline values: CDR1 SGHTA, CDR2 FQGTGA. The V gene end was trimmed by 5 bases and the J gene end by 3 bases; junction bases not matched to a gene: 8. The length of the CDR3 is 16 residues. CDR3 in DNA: TGTGCCAGCAGCCCTAGACAGGGGCCATACACCGGGGAGCTGTTTTTT. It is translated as CASSPRQGPYTGELFF. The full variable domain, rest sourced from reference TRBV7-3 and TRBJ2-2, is GAGVSQTPSNKVTEKGKYVELRCDPISGHTALYWYRQSLGQGPEFLIYFQGTGAADDSGLPNDRFFAVRPEGSVSTLKIQRTERGDSAVYLCASSPRQGPYTGELFFGEGSRLTVL.

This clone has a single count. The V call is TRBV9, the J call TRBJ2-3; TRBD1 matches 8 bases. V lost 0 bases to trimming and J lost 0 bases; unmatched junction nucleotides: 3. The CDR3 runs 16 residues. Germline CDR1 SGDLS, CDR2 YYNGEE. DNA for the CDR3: TGTGCCAGCAGCGTAGGGACAGGGTCTAGCACAGATACGCAGTATTTT. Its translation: CASSVGTGSSTDTQYF.

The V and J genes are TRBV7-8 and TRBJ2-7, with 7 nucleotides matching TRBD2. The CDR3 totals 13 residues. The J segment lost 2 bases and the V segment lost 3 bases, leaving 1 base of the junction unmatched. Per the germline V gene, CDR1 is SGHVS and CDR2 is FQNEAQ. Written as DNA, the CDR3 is TGTGCCAGCAGCTTGAGCGGGACCTACGAGCAGTACTTC. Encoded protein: CASSLSGTYEQYF. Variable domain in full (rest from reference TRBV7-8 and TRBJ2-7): GAGVSQSPRYKVAKRGQDVALRCDPISGHVSLFWYQQALGQGPEFLTYFQNEAQLDKSGLPSDRFFAERPEGSVSTLKIQRTQQEDSAVYLCASSLSGTYEQYFGPGTRLTVT.

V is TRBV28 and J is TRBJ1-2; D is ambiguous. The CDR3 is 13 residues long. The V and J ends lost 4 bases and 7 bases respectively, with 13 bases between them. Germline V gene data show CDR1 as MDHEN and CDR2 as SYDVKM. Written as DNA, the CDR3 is TGTGCCAGCAGTTACCCGGACTGGGTTGGCTACACCTTC. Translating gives CASSYPDWVGYTF.

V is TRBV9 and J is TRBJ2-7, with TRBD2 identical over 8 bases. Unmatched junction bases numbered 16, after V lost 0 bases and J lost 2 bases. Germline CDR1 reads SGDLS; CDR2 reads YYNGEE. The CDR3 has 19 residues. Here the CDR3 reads CASSVGPSSGSFSTYEQYF. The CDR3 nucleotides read TGTGCCAGCAGCGTAGGTCCATCGAGCGGGAGCTTCTCCACCTACGAGCAGTACTTC.

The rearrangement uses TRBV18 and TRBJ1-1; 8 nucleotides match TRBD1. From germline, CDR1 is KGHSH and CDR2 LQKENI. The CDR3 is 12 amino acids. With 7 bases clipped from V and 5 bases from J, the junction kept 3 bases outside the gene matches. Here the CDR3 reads CASLDRETEAFF. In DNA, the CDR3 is TGTGCCAGCTTGGACAGGGAGACTGAAGCTTTCTTT. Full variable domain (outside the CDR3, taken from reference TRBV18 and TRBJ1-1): NAGVMQNPRHLVRRRGQEARLRCSPMKGHSHVYWYRQLPEEGLKFMVYLQKENIIDESGMPKERFSAEFPKEGPSILRIQQVVRGDSAAYFCASLDRETEAFFGQGTRLTVV.

CDR3 sequence reads: CAINPGGFSGNNEQFF. DNA for the CDR3: TGTGCCATCAACCCGGGCGGCTTTTCGGGGAACAATGAGCAGTTCTTC. The chain links TRBV10-3 to TRBJ2-1, with a possible D match to TRBD2 (5 bases). The V gene lost 7 bases and the J gene lost 5 bases, with 21 bases spanning the gap. The CDR3 has 16 residues. The V gene's germline CDR1 is ENHRY and CDR2 SYGVKD.

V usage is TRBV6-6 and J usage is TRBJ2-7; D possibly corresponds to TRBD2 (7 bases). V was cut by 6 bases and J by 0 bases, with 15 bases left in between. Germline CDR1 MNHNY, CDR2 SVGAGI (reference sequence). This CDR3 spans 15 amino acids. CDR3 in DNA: TGTGCCAGCAGCCCCGGGGGCGGGAGCTCCTACGAGCAGTACTTC. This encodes CASSPGGGSSYEQYF.

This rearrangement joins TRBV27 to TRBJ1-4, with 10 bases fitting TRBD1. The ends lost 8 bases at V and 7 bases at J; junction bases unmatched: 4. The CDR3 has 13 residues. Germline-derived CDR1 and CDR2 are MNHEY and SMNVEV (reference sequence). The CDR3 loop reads CASSGDRGEKLFF. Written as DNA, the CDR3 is TGTGCCAGCTCGGGGGACAGGGGTGAAAAACTGTTTTTT.

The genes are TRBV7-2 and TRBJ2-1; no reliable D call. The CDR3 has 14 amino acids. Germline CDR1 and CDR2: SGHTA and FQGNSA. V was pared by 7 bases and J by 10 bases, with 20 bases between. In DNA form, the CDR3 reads TGTGCCAGCAACTTCTCCAGATTGGGTGTCGAGCAGTTCTTC. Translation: CASNFSRLGVEQFF.

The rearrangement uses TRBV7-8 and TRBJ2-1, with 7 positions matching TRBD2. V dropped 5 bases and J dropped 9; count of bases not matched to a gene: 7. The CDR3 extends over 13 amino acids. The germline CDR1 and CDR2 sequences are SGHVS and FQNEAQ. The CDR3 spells CASSPGEGGEQFF. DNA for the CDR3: TGTGCCAGCAGCCCCGGGGAGGGAGGTGAGCAGTTCTTC.

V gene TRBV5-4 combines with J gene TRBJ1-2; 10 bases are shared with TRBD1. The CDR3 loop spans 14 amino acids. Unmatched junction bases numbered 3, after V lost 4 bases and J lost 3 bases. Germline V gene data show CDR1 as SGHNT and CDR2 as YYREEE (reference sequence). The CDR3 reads CASSGQGEDYGYTF. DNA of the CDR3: TGTGCCAGCAGCGGACAGGGGGAAGACTATGGCTACACCTTC.

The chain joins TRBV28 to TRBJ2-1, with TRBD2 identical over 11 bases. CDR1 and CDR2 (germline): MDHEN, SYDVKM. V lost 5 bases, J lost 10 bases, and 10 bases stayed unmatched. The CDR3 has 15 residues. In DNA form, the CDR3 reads TGTGCCAGCAGTCCTCAGGGACTAGCGGTGGTAGAGCAGTTCTTC. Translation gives CASSPQGLAVVEQFF.

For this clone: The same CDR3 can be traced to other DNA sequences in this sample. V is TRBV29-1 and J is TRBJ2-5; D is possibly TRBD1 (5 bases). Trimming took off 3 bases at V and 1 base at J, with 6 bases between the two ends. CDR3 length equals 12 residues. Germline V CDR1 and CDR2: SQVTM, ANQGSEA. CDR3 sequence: CSVDQGQETQYF. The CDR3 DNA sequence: TGCAGCGTTGACCAGGGCCAAGAGACCCAGTACTTC.

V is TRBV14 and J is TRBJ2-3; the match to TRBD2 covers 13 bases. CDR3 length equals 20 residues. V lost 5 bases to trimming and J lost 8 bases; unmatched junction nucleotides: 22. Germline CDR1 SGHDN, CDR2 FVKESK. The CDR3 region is CASSKTGLAGLGASWGTQYF. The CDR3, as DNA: TGTGCCAGCAGCAAGACGGGACTAGCGGGACTCGGGGCCTCTTGGGGTACGCAGTATTTT.

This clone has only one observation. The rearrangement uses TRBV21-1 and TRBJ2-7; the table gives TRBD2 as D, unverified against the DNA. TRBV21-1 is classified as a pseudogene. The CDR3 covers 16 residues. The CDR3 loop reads CASSGPRGKTCYEQYF. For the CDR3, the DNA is TGTGCCAGCAGCGGGCCCCGGGGTAAGACGTGCTACGAGCAGTACTTC.

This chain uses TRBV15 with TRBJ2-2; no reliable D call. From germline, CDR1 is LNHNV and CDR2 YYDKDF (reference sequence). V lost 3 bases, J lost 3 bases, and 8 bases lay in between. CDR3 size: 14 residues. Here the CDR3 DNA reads TGTGCCACCAGCAGCCGACCATACACCGGGGAGCTGTTTTTT. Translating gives CATSSRPYTGELFF.

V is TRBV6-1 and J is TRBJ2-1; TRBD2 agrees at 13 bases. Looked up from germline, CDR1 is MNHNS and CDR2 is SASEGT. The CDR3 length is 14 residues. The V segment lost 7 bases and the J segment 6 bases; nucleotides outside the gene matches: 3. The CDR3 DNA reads TGTGCCAGCAAAGGACTAGCGGGGGTCAATGAGCAGTTCTTC. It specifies CASKGLAGVNEQFF.

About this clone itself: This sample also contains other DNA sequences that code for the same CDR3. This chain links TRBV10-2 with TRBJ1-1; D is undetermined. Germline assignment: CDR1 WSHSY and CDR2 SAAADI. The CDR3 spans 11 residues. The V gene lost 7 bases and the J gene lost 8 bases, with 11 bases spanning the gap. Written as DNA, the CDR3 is TGCGCCAGCACCCTCGGACGAGAAGCTTTCTTT. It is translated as CASTLGREAFF.

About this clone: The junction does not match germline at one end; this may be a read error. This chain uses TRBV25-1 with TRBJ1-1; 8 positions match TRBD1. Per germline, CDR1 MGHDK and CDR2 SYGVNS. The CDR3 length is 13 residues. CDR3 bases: TGTGCCAGCAGTAAAGGACAGGGCCTTGAAGCTTCCTTT. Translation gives CASSKGQGLEASF.

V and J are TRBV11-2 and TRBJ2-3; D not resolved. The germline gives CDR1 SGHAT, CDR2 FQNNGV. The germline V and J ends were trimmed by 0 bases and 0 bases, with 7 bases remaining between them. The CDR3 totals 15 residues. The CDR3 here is CASSLDRISTDTQYF. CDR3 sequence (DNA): TGTGCCAGCAGCTTAGACAGGATTAGCACAGATACGCAGTATTTT.

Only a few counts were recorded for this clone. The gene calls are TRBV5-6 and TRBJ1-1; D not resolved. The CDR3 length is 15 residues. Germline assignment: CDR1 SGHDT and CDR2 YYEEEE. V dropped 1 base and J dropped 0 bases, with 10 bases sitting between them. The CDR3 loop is CASSLSPTLNTEAFF. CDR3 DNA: TGTGCCAGCAGCTTGTCCCCGACGTTGAACACTGAAGCTTTCTTT.

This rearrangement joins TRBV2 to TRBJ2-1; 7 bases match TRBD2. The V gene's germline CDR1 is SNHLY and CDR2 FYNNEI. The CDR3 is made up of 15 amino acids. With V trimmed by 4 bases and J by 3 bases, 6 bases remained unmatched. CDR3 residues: CASSASGAHYNEQFF. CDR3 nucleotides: TGTGCCAGCAGTGCTAGCGGCGCACACTACAATGAGCAGTTCTTC.

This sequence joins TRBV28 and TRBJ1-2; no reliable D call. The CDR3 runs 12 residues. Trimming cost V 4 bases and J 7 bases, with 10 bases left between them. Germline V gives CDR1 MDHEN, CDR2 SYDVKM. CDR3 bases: TGTGCCAGCAGTTCTAGGGAAGGTGGCTACACCTTC. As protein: CASSSREGGYTF.

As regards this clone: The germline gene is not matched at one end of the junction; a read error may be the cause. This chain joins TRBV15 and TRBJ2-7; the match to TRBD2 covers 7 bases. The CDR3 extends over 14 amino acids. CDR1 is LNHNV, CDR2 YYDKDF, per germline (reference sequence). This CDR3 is CATSGIAGAYEQHF. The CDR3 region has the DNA TGTGCCACCAGCGGCATAGCGGGCGCCTACGAGCAGCACTTC.